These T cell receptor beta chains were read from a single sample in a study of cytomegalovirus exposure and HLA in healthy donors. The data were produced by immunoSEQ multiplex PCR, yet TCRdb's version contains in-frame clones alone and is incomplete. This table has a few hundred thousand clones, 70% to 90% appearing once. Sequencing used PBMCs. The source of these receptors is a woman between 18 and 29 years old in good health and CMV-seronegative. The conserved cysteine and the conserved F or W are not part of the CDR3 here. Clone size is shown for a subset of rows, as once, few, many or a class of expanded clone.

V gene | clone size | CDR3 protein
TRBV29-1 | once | SFLATGSTGELF
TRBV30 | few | AWSVQAGANEKLF
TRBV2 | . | ASSNQGTGGAF
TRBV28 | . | ASSFPKLRLRYEQY
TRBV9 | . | ASSVPEQGADTGELF
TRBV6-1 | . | ASSGLAGGPIAYNEQF
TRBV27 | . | ASSRRRLMEQETQY
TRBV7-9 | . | ASSSTGDPEAF
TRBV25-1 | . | ASLGLAGFEQY
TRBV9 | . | ASSVVPSGRANTGELF
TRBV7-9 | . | ASSFTGSFYGYT
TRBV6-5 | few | ASRGTLNTEAF
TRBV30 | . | AWSSGQGEGNGYT